The sequence of this TCR beta chain was determined in a study of HIV-infected children after antiretroviral therapy interruption. Study results and limitations: The Gini coefficient of naive CD4+ repertoires rose, returning to baseline by 3 years.

RNA-based 3' RACE libraries used unique molecular identifiers. MiXCR was run by TCRdb on the 3' RACE reads, yielding one entry per CDR3 protein. The sample yields about 37,000 distinct CDR3 sequences, 6.5% seen once. Many counts were recorded for this clonotype. Its antigen is still unknown. Indicated treatment: PENTA 11 planned treatment interruption arm or continuous ART arm. This CDR3 contains 15 residues. V was trimmed by 1 base and J by 0 bases, leaving 7 bases between them. J is TRBJ1-3 and V is TRBV12-3 or TRBV12-4; D remains unclear. The sequence was obtained from a pool of human donors with HIV. Sequenced material: CD45RA+ CD4+ T cells from PBMCs, pooled from several time points, taken from a donor given antiretroviral therapy, either interrupted or continuous. Subset here: naive CD4+ CD45RA+ CD45RO- T cells. CDR3 nucleotide sequence: TGTGCCAGCAGTTTAGTTAGGAGCTCTGGAAACACCATATATTTT. It is translated as CASSLVRSSGNTIYF.